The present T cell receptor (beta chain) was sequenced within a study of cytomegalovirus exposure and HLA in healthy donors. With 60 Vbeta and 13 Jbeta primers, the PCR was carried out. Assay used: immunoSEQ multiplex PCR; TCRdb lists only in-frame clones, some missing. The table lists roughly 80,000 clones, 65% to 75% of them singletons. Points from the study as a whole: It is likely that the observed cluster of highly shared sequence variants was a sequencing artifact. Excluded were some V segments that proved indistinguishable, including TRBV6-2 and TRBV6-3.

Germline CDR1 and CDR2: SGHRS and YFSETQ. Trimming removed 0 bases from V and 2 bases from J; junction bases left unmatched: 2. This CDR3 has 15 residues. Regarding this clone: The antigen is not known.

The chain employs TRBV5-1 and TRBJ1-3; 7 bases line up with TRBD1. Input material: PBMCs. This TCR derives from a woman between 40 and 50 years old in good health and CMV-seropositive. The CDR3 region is CASSLAGGAGNTIYF. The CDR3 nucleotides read TGCGCCAGCAGCTTGGCAGGGGGAGCTGGAAACACCATATATTTT.